Listed here are 2 T cell receptor beta chains from one sample, sequenced in a study of cytomegalovirus exposure and HLA in healthy donors (dated by TCRdb to 2016 to 2017). Receptors were amplified or captured by the immunoSEQ multiplex PCR assay. For the multiplex PCR, a mixture combining 60 forward primers for TCR Vbeta segments and 13 reverse primers for TCR Jbeta segments was used. TCRdb holds this immuneACCESS table with in-frame rearrangements only. Some clones are missing; in checked studies, unresolved V genes explain under half, and the rest has no known cause. In this sample the table shows 150,000 to 200,000 clones, 84% of which occur a single time. 0.2% to 0.3% of the sample is taken by the ten largest. Material for sequencing was PBMCs. These receptors were obtained from a boy between 10 and 17 years old in good health and CMV-seronegative.

About this clone itself: The identical CDR3 is also encoded by other nucleotide sequences in the sample. The V call is TRBV5-1, the J call TRBJ1-5; TRBD1 agrees at 9 bases. V shed 0 bases and J 6 bases; nucleotides not matched to a gene: 1. Germline V gene sequence: CDR1 SGHRS, CDR2 YFSETQ. The CDR3 sequence is 14 residues long. In nucleotides, the CDR3 is TGCGCCAGCAGCTTGGGACAGGGGGGTCAGCCCCAGCATTTT. It specifies CASSLGQGGQPQHF.

V and J are TRBV4-1 and TRBJ1-3; D call uncertain. Germline values: CDR1 MGHRA, CDR2 YSYEKL. The V end lost 8 bases, the J end lost 0 bases, and 17 bases lay between the germline ends. CDR3 length: 16 amino acids. The CDR3 sequence: CASAWPGFHSGNTIYF. CDR3 DNA sequence: TGCGCCAGCGCCTGGCCGGGGTTCCACTCTGGAAACACCATATATTTT.